This TCR beta chain was identified in a study of T-cell memory formation after mild COVID-19. Overall study: TCR clusters were mostly donor specific. Whole-study findings and limits: Largely, contracting CD4+ clones fell within CM and EM, and contracting CD8+ clones within EMRA.

The CDR3 totals 14 residues. Germline assignment: CDR1 SGHNT and CDR2 YYREEE (reference sequence). The ends were cut back, 1 base at V and 2 bases at J, with 9 bases in the middle. This clonotype appeared a few times. Its antigen is currently unknown. TCR alpha and TCR beta cDNA libraries carrying sample barcodes and UMIs were produced by 5'RACE using constant-segment primers. TCRdb used MiXCR to reprocess the 5' RACE reads, holding one entry per CDR3 protein. The sample lists about 350,000 distinct CDR3 sequences; about 13% were seen once. This chain connects TRBV5-4 to TRBJ2-5; D possibly corresponds to TRBD2 (5 bases). The clonotype was recovered from a young man who had mild COVID-19 (a few samples of this study predate the infection). Cell type and time point are not known. The sample comprised PBMCs or a T cell subset sorted from them (not recorded which). CDR3 sequence (DNA): TGTGCCAGCAGCTTGCCGAGCGGACAAGAGACCCAGTACTTC. Its protein product is CASSLPSGQETQYF. Based on the CDR3 plus reference TRBV5-4 and TRBJ2-5, the full variable domain is ETGVTQSPTHLIKTRGQQVTLRCSSQSGHNTVSWYQQALGQGPQFIFQYYREEENGRGNFPPRFSGLQFPNYSSELNVNALELDDSALYLCASSLPSGQETQYFGPGTRLLVL.